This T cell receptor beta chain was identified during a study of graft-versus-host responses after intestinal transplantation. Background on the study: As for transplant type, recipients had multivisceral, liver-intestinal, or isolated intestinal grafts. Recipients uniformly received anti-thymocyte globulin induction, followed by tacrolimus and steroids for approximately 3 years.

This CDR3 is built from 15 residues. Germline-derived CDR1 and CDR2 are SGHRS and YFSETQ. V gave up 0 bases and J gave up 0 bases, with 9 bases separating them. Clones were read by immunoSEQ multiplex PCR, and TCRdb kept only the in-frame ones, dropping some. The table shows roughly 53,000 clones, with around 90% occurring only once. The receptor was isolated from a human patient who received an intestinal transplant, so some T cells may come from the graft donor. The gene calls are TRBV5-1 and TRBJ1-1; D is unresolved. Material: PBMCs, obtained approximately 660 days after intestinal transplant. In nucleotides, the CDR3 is TGCGCCAGCAGCTTGGACGTCAATATGAACACTGAAGCTTTCTTT. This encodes CASSLDVNMNTEAFF.